These 5 T cell receptor beta chains came from one sample sequenced in a study of post-analysis software for immune sequencing data. These receptors have no known antigen. Whole-study results and caveats: In patients, about 5 TRBV segments were more frequent than in controls, with TRBV5-6, TRBV5-1 and TRBV20-1 among them.

Tagging with unique molecular identifiers was a feature of the TCR beta cDNA libraries. TCRdb itself ran the PCR reads through MiXCR, one entry per CDR3 protein. The sample consists of a few hundred thousand distinct CDR3 sequences, over 30% of them appearing once. The sample comprised blood. These receptors all come from a girl aged 2-10 years with multiple sclerosis.

This clonotype has a count of ten or more. J is TRBJ2-7 and V is TRBV10-2, with a possible D match to TRBD2 (5 bases). Germline V CDR1 and CDR2: WSHSY, SAAADI. The CDR3 is 13 amino acids. V lost 4 bases, J lost 4 bases, and 11 bases lay in between. CDR3 DNA: TGCGCCAGCAGTGGCGGTTGGGAGTACGAGCAGTACTTC. This sequence encodes CASSGGWEYEQYF.

The rearrangement links TRBV6-2 or TRBV6-3 to TRBJ2-1; TRBD2 is a possible D gene (5 bases). CDR1 is MNHEY and CDR2 is SVGEGT in the germline V gene. Trimming took off 7 bases at V and 10 bases at J, with 20 bases between the two ends. The CDR3 is 14 residues long. This chain's CDR3 is CASTLLGGLDEQFF. CDR3 nucleotides: TGTGCCAGCACCTTGCTAGGAGGACTCGACGAGCAGTTCTTC.

The V gene is TRBV3-1, the J gene TRBJ2-7; D gene ambiguous. This CDR3 region has 18 residues. Germline CDR1 and CDR2: LGHDT and YNNKEL (reference sequence). Trimming shortened V by 1 base and J by 2 bases, and 21 bases separated the two germline ends. The CDR3 spells CASSQGFPVGLNTYEQYF. CDR3 sequence (DNA): TGTGCCAGCAGCCAAGGATTCCCAGTGGGCCTTAACACCTACGAGCAGTACTTC.

The chain employs TRBV20-1 and TRBJ1-2; TRBD1 matches 9 bases. V dropped 6 bases and J dropped 3; count of bases not matched to a gene: 8. Germline lookup yields CDR1 DFQATT and CDR2 SNEGSKA (reference sequence). This CDR3 is built from 14 residues. CDR3 nucleotide sequence: TGCAGTGCAATCCGGGACAGGGAGTACTATGGCTACACCTTC. The encoded protein is CSAIRDREYYGYTF.

V is TRBV27 and J is TRBJ2-5; D may be TRBD2 (5 bases). There are 16 residues in the CDR3. In germline, CDR1 is MNHEY, CDR2 SMNVEV (reference sequence). V shed 3 bases and J shed 4 bases, with 18 bases lying between them. CDR3 residues: CASSFGFAGDGETQYF. CDR3 nucleotides: TGTGCCAGCAGTTTTGGTTTCGCGGGTGATGGAGAGACCCAGTACTTC.